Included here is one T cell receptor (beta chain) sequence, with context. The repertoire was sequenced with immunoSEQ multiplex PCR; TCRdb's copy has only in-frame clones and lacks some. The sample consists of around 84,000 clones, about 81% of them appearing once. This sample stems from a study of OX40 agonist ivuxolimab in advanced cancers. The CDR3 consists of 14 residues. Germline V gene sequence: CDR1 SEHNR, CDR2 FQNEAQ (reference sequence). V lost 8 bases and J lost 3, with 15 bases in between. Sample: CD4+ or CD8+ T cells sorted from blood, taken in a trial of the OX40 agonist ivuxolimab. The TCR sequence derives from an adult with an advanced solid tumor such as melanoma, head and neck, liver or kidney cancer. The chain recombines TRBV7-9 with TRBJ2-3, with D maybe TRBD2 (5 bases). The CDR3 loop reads CASGLGGVTDTQYF. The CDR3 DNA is TGTGCCAGCGGTTTAGGAGGCGTAACAGATACGCAGTATTTT.